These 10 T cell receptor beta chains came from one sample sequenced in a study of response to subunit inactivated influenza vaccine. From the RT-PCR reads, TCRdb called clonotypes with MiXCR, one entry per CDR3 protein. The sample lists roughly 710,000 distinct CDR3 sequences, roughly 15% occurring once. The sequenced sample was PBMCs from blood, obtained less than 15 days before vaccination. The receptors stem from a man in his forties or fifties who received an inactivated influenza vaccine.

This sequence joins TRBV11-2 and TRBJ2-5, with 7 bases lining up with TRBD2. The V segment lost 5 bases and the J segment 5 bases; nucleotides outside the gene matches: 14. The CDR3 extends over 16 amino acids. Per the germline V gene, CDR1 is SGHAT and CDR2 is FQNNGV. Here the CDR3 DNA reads TGTGCCAGCAGCCAGACCGTGGGGAGGGCAGGGGAGACCCAGTACTTC. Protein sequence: CASSQTVGRAGETQYF.

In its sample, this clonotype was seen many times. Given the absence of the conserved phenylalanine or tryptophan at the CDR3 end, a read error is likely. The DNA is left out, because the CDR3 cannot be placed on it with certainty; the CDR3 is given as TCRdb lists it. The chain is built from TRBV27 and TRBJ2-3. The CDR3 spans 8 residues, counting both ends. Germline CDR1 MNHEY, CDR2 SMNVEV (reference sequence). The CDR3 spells CASSLPRV.

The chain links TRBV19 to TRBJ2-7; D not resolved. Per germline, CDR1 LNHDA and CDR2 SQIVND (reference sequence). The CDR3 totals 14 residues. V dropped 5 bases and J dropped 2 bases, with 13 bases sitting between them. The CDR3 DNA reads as TGTGCCAGTAGTCCGACCTACTCCCCCTACGAGCAGTACTTC. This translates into CASSPTYSPYEQYF. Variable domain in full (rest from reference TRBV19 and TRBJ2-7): DGGITQSPKYLFRKEGQNVTLSCEQNLNHDAMYWYRQDPGQGLRLIYYSQIVNDFQKGDIAEGYSVSREKKESFPLTVTSAQKNPTAFYLCASSPTYSPYEQYFGPGTRLTVT.

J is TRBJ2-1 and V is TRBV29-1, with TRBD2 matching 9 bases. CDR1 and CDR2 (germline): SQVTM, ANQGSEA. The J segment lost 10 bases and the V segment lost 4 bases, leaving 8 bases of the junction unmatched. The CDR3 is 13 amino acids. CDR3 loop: CSVAVAGAGEQFF. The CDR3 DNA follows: TGCAGCGTTGCCGTAGCGGGGGCGGGAGAGCAGTTCTTC.

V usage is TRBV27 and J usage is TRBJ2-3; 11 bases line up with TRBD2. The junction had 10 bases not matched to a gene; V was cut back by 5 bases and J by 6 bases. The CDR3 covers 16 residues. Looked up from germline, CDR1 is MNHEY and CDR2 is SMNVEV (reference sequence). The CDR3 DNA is TGTGCCAGCAGTACCGGGACTAGCGGAACCGCGGATACGCAGTATTTT. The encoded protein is CASSTGTSGTADTQYF.

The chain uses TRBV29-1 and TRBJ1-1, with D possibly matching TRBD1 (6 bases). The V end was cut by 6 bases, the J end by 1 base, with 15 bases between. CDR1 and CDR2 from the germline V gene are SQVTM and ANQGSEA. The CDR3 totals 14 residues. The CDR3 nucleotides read TGCAGCGTGACCCCTGGACAGACGAACACTGAAGCTTTCTTT. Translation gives CSVTPGQTNTEAFF.

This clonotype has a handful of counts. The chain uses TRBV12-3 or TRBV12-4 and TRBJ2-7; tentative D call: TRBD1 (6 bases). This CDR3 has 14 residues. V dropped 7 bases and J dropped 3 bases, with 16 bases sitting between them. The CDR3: CASTLSGGIYEQYF. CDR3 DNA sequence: TGTGCCAGCACTTTGAGTGGGGGCATCTACGAGCAGTACTTC.

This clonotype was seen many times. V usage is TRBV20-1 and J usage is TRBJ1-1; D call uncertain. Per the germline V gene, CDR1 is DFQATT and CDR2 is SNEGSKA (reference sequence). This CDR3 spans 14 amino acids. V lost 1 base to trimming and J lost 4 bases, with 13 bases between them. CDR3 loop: CSARARTAVTEAFF. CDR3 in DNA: TGCAGTGCTAGAGCTCGGACGGCAGTCACTGAAGCTTTCTTT.

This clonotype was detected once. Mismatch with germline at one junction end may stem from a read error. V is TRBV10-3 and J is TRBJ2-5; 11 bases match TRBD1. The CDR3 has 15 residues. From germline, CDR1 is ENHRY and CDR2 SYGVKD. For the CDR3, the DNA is TGTGCCGTCAGCTGGACAGGGGGCGGACAAGAGACCCAGTACTTC. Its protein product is CAVSWTGGGQETQYF.

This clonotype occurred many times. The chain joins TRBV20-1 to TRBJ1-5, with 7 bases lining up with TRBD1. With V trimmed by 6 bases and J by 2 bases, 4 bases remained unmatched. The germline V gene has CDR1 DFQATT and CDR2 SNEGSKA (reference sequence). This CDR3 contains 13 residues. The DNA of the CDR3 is TGCAGTGCGCGTACAGGGGGCAATCAGCCCCAGCATTTT. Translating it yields CSARTGGNQPQHF.